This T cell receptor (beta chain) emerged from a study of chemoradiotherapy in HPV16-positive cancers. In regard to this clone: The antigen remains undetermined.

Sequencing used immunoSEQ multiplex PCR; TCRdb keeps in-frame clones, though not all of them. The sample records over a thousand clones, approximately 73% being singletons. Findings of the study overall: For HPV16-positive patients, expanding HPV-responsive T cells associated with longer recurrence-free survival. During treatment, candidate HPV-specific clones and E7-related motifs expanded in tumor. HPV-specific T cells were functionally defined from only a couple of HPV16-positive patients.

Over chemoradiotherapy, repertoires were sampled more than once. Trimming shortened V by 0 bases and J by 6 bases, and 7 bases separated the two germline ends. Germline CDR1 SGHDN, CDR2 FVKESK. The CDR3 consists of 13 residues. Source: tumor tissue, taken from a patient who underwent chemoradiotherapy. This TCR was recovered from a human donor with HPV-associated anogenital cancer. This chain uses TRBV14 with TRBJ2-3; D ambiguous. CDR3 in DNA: TGTGCCAGCAGCCAAGATCTGGGGGATACGCAGTATTTT. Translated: CASSQDLGDTQYF.